This entry is about one TCR beta chain. This sample was included in a study of blood T cell repertoires in COVID-19. Study overall: In each case, the material was cDNA or gDNA derived from T cells, B-cell-depleted T cells, or PBMCs.

Trimming took 6 bases from V and 3 from J; bases not matched to a gene: 13. In germline, CDR1 is MDHEN, CDR2 SYDVKM. This CDR3 is built from 16 residues. Sequencing was performed with immunoSEQ multiplex PCR; in TCRdb, only in-frame clones are kept and a portion is missing. The data show under 80,000 clones, about 86% seen once. The sequencing sample was made of peripheral blood. The source of this sequence is a man between 50 and 59 years old with active COVID-19. The chain uses TRBV28 and TRBJ2-5, with 7 bases identical to TRBD2. This CDR3 reads CASSARERGSKETQYF. DNA of the CDR3: TGTGCCAGCAGCGCCCGGGAGCGGGGATCGAAAGAGACCCAGTACTTC. Supplemented by reference TRBV28 and TRBJ2-5, the full variable domain reads DVKVTQSSRYLVKRTGEKVFLECVQDMDHENMFWYRQDPGLGLRLIYFSYDVKMKEKGDIPEGYSVSREKKERFSLILESASTNQTSMYLCASSARERGSKETQYFGPGTRLLVL.